The table lists the clone carrying this T cell receptor beta chain with many counts. Its antigen is unidentified. TCRdb re-called the PCR reads with MiXCR. The sample shows around 53,000 clones, about a sixth of them seen only once. These data originate in a study of metastatic and nonmetastatic thyroid tumors. Study outcomes and limitations: Malignant tumors reportedly showed significantly higher TCR beta diversity than benign nodules in both blood and tumor.

All patients were treatment-naive before thyroid surgery. Trimming cost V 6 bases and J 6 bases, with 14 bases left between them. The CDR3 is 13 amino acids. In germline, CDR1 is MNHNS, CDR2 SASEGT. Sequencing used blood. The clonotype was recovered from a female donor with papillary thyroid cancer or a benign thyroid nodule (not recorded which). Some clones in this sample may be carry-over from other donors' samples. The rearrangement uses TRBV6-1 and TRBJ1-2; no reliable D call. CDR3 in DNA: TGTGCCAGCAGCCCTACCCTTGGAAATGGCTACACCTTC. Encoded protein: CASSPTLGNGYTF.